The 9 T cell receptor beta chains below all came from one sample that was sequenced in a study of blood T cell repertoires in COVID-19. Profiling relied on immunoSEQ multiplex PCR, and the TCRdb table lists in-frame clones only, not all of them. The sample lists approximately 210,000 clones, around 85% seen once, with roughly 0.91% in the top ten. Source material: peripheral blood. These receptors were taken from a man in his fifties or sixties with COVID-19, enrolled during active disease.

The V call is TRBV20-1, the J call TRBJ1-5, with unresolved D. From germline, CDR1 is DFQATT and CDR2 SNEGSKA (reference sequence). Trimming left V 3 bases short and J 0 bases short, with 9 bases between. CDR3 length equals 14 residues. CDR3 in DNA: TGCAGTGCTAGTGGGCCTTTTAGCAATCAGCCCCAGCATTTT. It codes for CSASGPFSNQPQHF.

CDR3 sequence: CAISEPGLNTEAFF. In nucleotides, the CDR3 is TGTGCCATCAGTGAACCAGGGTTGAACACTGAAGCTTTCTTT. V gene TRBV10-3 combines with J gene TRBJ1-1; D is perhaps TRBD1 (5 bases). The CDR3 consists of 14 residues. Per germline, CDR1 ENHRY and CDR2 SYGVKD. The V end was cut by 3 bases, the J end by 0 bases, with 8 bases between.

The J gene is TRBJ2-3, the V gene TRBV3-1 (or the pseudogene TRBV3-2), with D unclear. CDR3 size: 15 residues. Trimming pared 3 bases from V and 1 base from J, leaving 11 bases between. The germline gives CDR1 LGHDT, CDR2 YNNKEL (reference sequence). CDR3 coding DNA: TGTGCCAGCAGCCAGGGCCCCCTTCGCACAGATACGCAGTATTTT. It is translated as CASSQGPLRTDTQYF.

This sequence joins TRBV11-2 and TRBJ1-6, with D possibly being TRBD1 (5 bases). V lost 0 bases to trimming and J lost 12 bases, with 12 bases between them. CDR3 length: 14 residues. The germline gives CDR1 SGHAT, CDR2 FQNNGV. The CDR3 nucleotides are TGTGCCAGCAGCTTAGACCGGGACTCAAAACCCCTCCACTTT. It yields the protein CASSLDRDSKPLHF. The full variable domain, its missing parts supplied by reference TRBV11-2 and TRBJ1-6, is EAGVAQSPRYKIIEKRQSVAFWCNPISGHATLYWYQQILGQGPKLLIQFQNNGVVDDSQLPKDRFSAERLKGVDSTLKIQPAKLEDSAVYLCASSLDRDSKPLHFGNGTRLTVT.

This chain links TRBV3-1 (or the pseudogene TRBV3-2) with TRBJ1-2; TRBD1 matches at 9 bases. With V trimmed by 6 bases and J by 8 bases, 10 bases remained unmatched. Germline assignment: CDR1 LGHDT and CDR2 YNNKEL (reference sequence). The CDR3 contains 14 residues. The CDR3 here is CASSPPGQGGGYTF. For the CDR3, the DNA is TGTGCCAGCAGTCCTCCGGGACAGGGTGGGGGCTACACCTTC.

The chain uses TRBV11-2 and TRBJ2-1, with D unclear. The V end was cut by 1 base, the J end by 8 bases, with 15 bases between. Germline V CDR1 and CDR2: SGHAT, FQNNGV. There are 15 residues in the CDR3. CDR3 nucleotides: TGTGCCAGCAGCTTAGGCTCAGTGGGCCCCGATGAGCAGTTCTTC. This translates into CASSLGSVGPDEQFF.

The CDR3 loop reads CASSVSGRVYYEQYF. The CDR3 DNA sequence: TGTGCCAGCAGCGTTAGCGGGAGGGTTTACTACGAGCAGTACTTC. The chain uses TRBV5-6 and TRBJ2-7; 11 nucleotides match TRBD2. The CDR3 consists of 15 residues. V shed 4 bases and J 3 bases; nucleotides not matched to a gene: 6. From germline, CDR1 is SGHDT and CDR2 YYEEEE. Variable domain in full (rest from reference TRBV5-6 and TRBJ2-7): DAGVTQSPTHLIKTRGQQVTLRCSPKSGHDTVSWYQQALGQGPQFIFQYYEEEERQRGNFPDRFSGHQFPNYSSELNVNALLLGDSALYLCASSVSGRVYYEQYFGPGTRLTVT.

This chain connects TRBV19 to TRBJ1-4; D unresolved. The CDR3 consists of 16 residues. Trimming shortened V by 5 bases and J by 0 bases, and 13 bases separated the two germline ends. Germline loops: CDR1 LNHDA, CDR2 SQIVND (reference sequence). CDR3 bases: TGTGCCAGTAGTTCCCGGGGAGGAGCAACTAATGAAAAACTGTTTTTT. As protein: CASSSRGGATNEKLFF. The full variable domain, in which reference TRBV19 and TRBJ1-4 provide the parts outside the CDR3, is DGGITQSPKYLFRKEGQNVTLSCEQNLNHDAMYWYRQDPGQGLRLIYYSQIVNDFQKGDIAEGYSVSREKKESFPLTVTSAQKNPTAFYLCASSSRGGATNEKLFFGSGTQLSVL.

The rearrangement joins TRBV5-1 to TRBJ2-1; TRBD2 is a possible D gene (5 bases). The V gene's germline CDR1 is SGHRS and CDR2 YFSETQ. The CDR3 is 14 residues long. Deletions cut 1 base from V and 2 bases from J, with 7 bases between. As DNA, the CDR3 is TGCGCCAGCAGCTTGCCAGCGGCCTACAATGAGCAGTTCTTC. Protein product: CASSLPAAYNEQFF.